This T cell receptor (beta chain) emerged from a study of blood T cell repertoires in COVID-19. Across the study: Acute-phase and convalescent COVID-19 samples originated in the United States, Italy and Spain. PBMCs, B-cell-depleted T cells, or T cells were the source of the cDNA or gDNA that made up the material.

The CDR3 runs 16 residues. CDR1 and CDR2 from the germline V gene are SGHAT and FQNNGV. Trimming pared 6 bases from V and 0 bases from J, leaving 16 bases between. Under the authors' procedure: Estimation of nucleated cell counts was performed using reference gene primer amplification. Generated by immunoSEQ multiplex PCR, the TCRdb table keeps only in-frame clones and is missing some. That table is the source of V, J and clone size, and D and trimming were worked out from the DNA. The data contain approximately 260,000 clones, over 75% of them singletons. The chain is built from TRBV11-2 and TRBJ2-3, with D possibly matching TRBD1 (5 bases). Sequenced input: peripheral blood. The sequence was collected from a human donor in a cohort sampled during active COVID-19. The CDR3 coding sequence is TGTGCCAGCAGGGTTTGGGCCAGGGTTAGCACAGATACGCAGTATTTT. This gives the protein CASRVWARVSTDTQYF.